Here is one T cell receptor (beta chain) with its context. Its specificity is not known. The input for sorted-subset replicate PCRs was about 200 ng DNA, 25,000 to 35,000 T cell genomes. TCRdb's copy holds only in-frame clones and misses some; the assay was immunoSEQ multiplex PCR. Of about 2.4 million clones listed, approximately 93% are singletons. The data were obtained in a study of shared clonotypes between healthy human individuals. Study observations and caveats: Compared with clonotypes that all four donors shared, non-shared clonotypes had lower generation probabilities. It was only blood that was sampled, and tissue repertoires likely differ.

Trimming cost V 7 bases and J 10 bases; bases outside gene matches: 5. The CDR3 is 11 amino acids. Germline loops: CDR1 MDHEN, CDR2 SYDVKM. The origin of this receptor is a man between 18 and 35 years old in good health. Some clones in this sample may be carry-over from other donors' samples. The rearrangement links TRBV28 to TRBJ2-3, with 7 bases that match TRBD1. The sample taken for sequencing was naive CD4+ T cells from PBMCs. Subset defined: CD45RA+ positively selected. CDR3 nucleotide sequence: TGTGCCAGCACGACAGGGCGGGCGCAGTATTTT. Translated, it gives CASTTGRAQYF.